One and the same sample provided the 19 T cell receptor beta chains below, sequenced in a study of metastatic and nonmetastatic thyroid tumors. Thyroid surgery took place with no prior treatment in any patient. MiXCR reprocessed the PCR reads for TCRdb. The sample includes tens of thousands of clones, roughly an eighth of them seen just once. Sequencing was performed on blood. The receptors originated from a female donor with papillary thyroid cancer or a benign thyroid nodule (not recorded which). Some clones in this sample may be carry-over from other donors' samples.

The chain uses TRBV28 and TRBJ1-5; D not resolved. The CDR3 is 12 amino acids. Germline CDR1 reads MDHEN; CDR2 reads SYDVKM. V shed 4 bases and J shed 9 bases, with 10 bases lying between them. CDR3 region: CASSYGGWPQHF. In DNA form, the CDR3 reads TGTGCCAGCAGTTACGGTGGGTGGCCCCAGCATTTT.

The table lists this clone with many counts. The gene calls are TRBV2 and TRBJ2-7; D might be TRBD1 or TRBD2, each matching 5 bases. V lost 5 bases, J lost 5 bases, and 13 bases lay in between. The CDR3 is 13 residues long. Germline V gene lookup returns CDR1 SNHLY and CDR2 FYNNEI. The DNA of the CDR3 is TGTGCCAGCAGTCAGGGAGAGTCCCACGAGCAGTACTTC. Its protein product is CASSQGESHEQYF.

A note on this clone: This may come from a read error, since a much larger clone is one base off. The CDR3 protein is CATSPFSGQGYNEQFF. In nucleotides, the CDR3 is TGTGCCACCAGCCCTTTTTCTGGACAGGGATACAATGAGCAGTTCTTC. The chain couples TRBV15 to TRBJ2-1, with 8 bases that match TRBD1. Looked up from germline, CDR1 is LNHNV and CDR2 is YYDKDF (reference sequence). V was pared by 5 bases and J by 4 bases, with 10 bases of the junction left unmatched. The CDR3 runs to 16 residues.

This clone was recorded at least ten times. The chain employs TRBV6-1 and TRBJ2-3; 10 positions agree with TRBD2. The CDR3 loop spans 15 amino acids. Germline V lookup: CDR1 MNHNS, CDR2 SASEGT. The V segment lost 5 bases and the J segment 2 bases; nucleotides outside the gene matches: 4. CDR3 in amino acids: CASSLGLAATDTQYF. CDR3 sequence (DNA): TGTGCCAGCAGTTTAGGACTAGCGGCCACAGATACGCAGTATTTT.

This clone was found many times. Other DNA sequences in this sample translate to the same CDR3. The CDR3 bases are TGTGCCAGCAGCTTAGGTTCCTACGAGCAGTACTTC. Protein sequence: CASSLGSYEQYF. This chain uses TRBV7-2 with TRBJ2-7; D remains unclear. Trimming shortened V by 1 base and J by 1 base, and 2 bases separated the two germline ends. The CDR3 is made up of 12 amino acids. Per the germline V gene, CDR1 is SGHTA and CDR2 is FQGNSA.

This clone was seen many times. In DNA form, the CDR3 reads TGTGCCATCCGCCAACTACGGGGGAACACTGAAGCTTTCTTT. It encodes CAIRQLRGNTEAFF. The chain couples TRBV6-1 to TRBJ1-1; D is unresolved. Trimming cost V 10 bases and J 1 base, with 16 bases left between them. The CDR3 has 14 amino acids. Germline values: CDR1 MNHNS, CDR2 SASEGT.

The table lists this clone with many counts. This chain uses TRBV9 with TRBJ2-1; the D is unclear. The CDR3 loop spans 12 amino acids. Trimming pared 3 bases from V and 7 bases from J, leaving 8 bases between. In germline, CDR1 is SGDLS, CDR2 YYNGEE. The CDR3 loop is CASSGGGNEQFF. CDR3 DNA: TGTGCCAGCAGCGGGGGTGGGAATGAGCAGTTCTTC.

Comment on this clone: Given a much more abundant clone one base away, this may be a read error. The chain combines TRBV9 with TRBJ2-3, with 7 nucleotides matching TRBD1. CDR1 and CDR2 (germline): SGDLS, YYNGEE. V lost 4 bases to trimming and J lost 3 bases; unmatched junction nucleotides: 11. The CDR3 loop spans 16 amino acids. The CDR3 is CASSFSTGRFTDTQYF. The CDR3 DNA reads TGTGCCAGCAGCTTTTCGACAGGGCGGTTTACAGATACGCAGTATTTT.

The chain couples TRBV20-1 to TRBJ2-1; possibly TRBD2 for D (6 bases). The germline gives CDR1 DFQATT, CDR2 SNEGSKA (reference sequence). The germline V and J ends were trimmed by 6 bases and 4 bases, with 19 bases remaining between them. The CDR3 extends over 15 amino acids. CDR3: CSADPLATLYNEQFF. The DNA of the CDR3 is TGCAGTGCCGACCCCCTAGCGACGTTGTACAATGAGCAGTTCTTC.

This clone was seen ten or more times. V and J are TRBV19 and TRBJ2-7, with TRBD2 matching 9 bases. The ends lost 1 base at V and 0 bases at J; junction bases unmatched: 7. The CDR3 consists of 17 residues. Germline CDR1 reads LNHDA; CDR2 reads SQIVND (reference sequence). The CDR3 DNA reads as TGTGCCAGTAGTATAGCGATGGCTAGCGGGACCTCCTACGAGCAGTACTTC. Protein sequence: CASSIAMASGTSYEQYF.

This clone was found a few times. The CDR3 DNA follows: TGTGCCAGCAGTTCGCCTACTAGCGGGGGCGGGGAGCTGTTTTTT. This translates into CASSSPTSGGGELFF. The V and J genes are TRBV6-1 and TRBJ2-2; 11 bases align to TRBD2. Germline values: CDR1 MNHNS, CDR2 SASEGT. This CDR3 region has 15 residues. Trimming at V came to 5 bases and at J to 7 bases, leaving 6 bases not matched to a gene.

This rearrangement joins TRBV4-2 to TRBJ2-1, with 12 bases fitting TRBD2. Germline V gene sequence: CDR1 LGHNA, CDR2 YNFKEQ. V shed 0 bases and J 10 bases; nucleotides not matched to a gene: 7. This CDR3 spans 16 amino acids. CDR3 bases: TGTGCCAGCAGCCAAGAGACTAGCGGGAGAAAGGGGGAGCAGTTCTTC. Its translation: CASSQETSGRKGEQFF.

This clone was counted ten times or more. The chain employs TRBV2 and TRBJ2-3, with unresolved D. The germline CDR1 and CDR2 sequences are SNHLY and FYNNEI. The CDR3 spans 13 residues. V was cut by 7 bases and J by 0 bases, with 8 bases left in between. CDR3 residues: CASKFSSTDTQYF. The CDR3 region has the DNA TGTGCCAGCAAATTCTCTAGCACAGATACGCAGTATTTT.

This clone was picked up many times. This chain uses TRBV6-1 with TRBJ2-7; 7 bases line up with TRBD2. This CDR3 is built from 13 residues. V shed 5 bases, J shed 1 base, and the junction held 2 bases outside the gene matches. Per the germline V gene, CDR1 is MNHNS and CDR2 is SASEGT. The CDR3 coding sequence is TGTGCCAGCAGTAGCGGGACTTCCTACGAGCAGTACTTC. Encoded protein: CASSSGTSYEQYF.

This clone was detected many times. The chain links TRBV30 to TRBJ1-4; TRBD1 might be the D (5 bases). The CDR3 is 13 amino acids. The V and J ends lost 4 bases and 5 bases respectively, with 11 bases between them. Germline V gene data show CDR1 as GTSNPN and CDR2 as SVGIG (reference sequence). The CDR3 sequence: CAWNAQGNEKLFF. The CDR3, as DNA: TGTGCCTGGAACGCTCAGGGCAATGAAAAACTGTTTTTT.

This clone was seen ten or more times. The chain combines TRBV6-1 with TRBJ1-2, with TRBD1 matching over 8 bases. This CDR3 has 15 residues. V shed 5 bases, J shed 2 bases, and the junction held 7 bases outside the gene matches. Looked up from germline, CDR1 is MNHNS and CDR2 is SASEGT. The CDR3: CASSNPGDRNYGYTF. Here the CDR3 DNA reads TGTGCCAGCAGTAACCCCGGGGACAGGAACTATGGCTACACCTTC.

This clone was observed at least ten times. The rearrangement links TRBV18 to TRBJ1-2; TRBD1 might be the D (6 bases). The CDR3 runs to 14 residues. The V end lost 3 bases, the J end lost 3 bases, and 11 bases lay between the germline ends. Germline CDR1 KGHSH, CDR2 LQKENI. CDR3 coding DNA: TGTGCCAGCTCACCGGACAGCAGGGACTATGGCTACACCTTC. Translated: CASSPDSRDYGYTF.

This clone was observed many times. CDR3 sequence (DNA): TGTGCCAGCTCACCGGCCAGGGGGCGGCAAGAGACCCAGTACTTC. It translates to CASSPARGRQETQYF. J is TRBJ2-5 and V is TRBV18, with TRBD1 identical over 8 bases. J was trimmed by 2 bases and V by 3 bases; bases with no gene match: 5. The germline V gene has CDR1 KGHSH and CDR2 LQKENI. The CDR3 consists of 15 residues.

This clone was recorded at least ten times. CDR3 sequence reads: CAWRGTSGSGELFF. The CDR3 DNA reads TGTGCCTGGAGGGGGACTAGCGGGAGTGGGGAGCTGTTTTTT. The chain has TRBV30 and TRBJ2-2; 14 positions agree with TRBD2. The CDR3 runs to 14 residues. The V gene end was trimmed by 3 bases and the J gene end by 8 bases; junction bases not matched to a gene: 2. Germline V gives CDR1 GTSNPN, CDR2 SVGIG (reference sequence).